These T cell receptor beta chains were read from a single sample in a study of a mutant IDH1 vaccine in newly diagnosed glioma. These receptors' targets are unknown. Data came from immunoSEQ multiplex PCR; TCRdb stores just in-frame clones and leaves some out. The profile shows 60,000 or so clones, around 83% of them singletons. Sample: PBMCs, taken from a glioma patient whose treatment included an IDH1 peptide vaccine. These receptors all stem from a man between 25 and 39 years old with glioma. CDR3s include the opening cysteine and the closing phenylalanine or tryptophan. D genes are given only for firm matches. Size is stated for part of the rows, as once, few or many counts, or as a class when the clone is expanded.

cdr3_aa cdr3_nt v_call clone_size j_call d_call
CASRRGQGANTGELFF TGCGCCAGCAGACGGGGACAGGGGGCGAACACCGGGGAGCTGTTTTTT TRBV5-1 . TRBJ2-2 TRBD1
CASSQVLAGGYGELFF TGTGCCAGCAGCCAAGTACTAGCGGGGGGTTACGGGGAGCTGTTTTTT TRBV4-2 few TRBJ2-2 TRBD2
CAWRSYGGLYGYTF TGTGCCTGGAGGTCTTACGGGGGGCTCTATGGCTACACCTTC TRBV30 . TRBJ1-2 .
CASSPPPVGNTIYF TGTGCCAGCAGCCCCCCCCCGGTGGGAAACACCATATATTTT TRBV11-2 . TRBJ1-3 .
CASSEQGNSGNTIYF TGTGCCAGCAGTGAACAGGGAAACTCTGGAAACACCATATATTTT TRBV25-1 . TRBJ1-3 .
CASSGNYGYTF TGTGCCAGCAGTGGGAACTATGGCTACACCTTC TRBV6-1 . TRBJ1-2 .
CASSTARGRDTGELFF TGTGCCAGCAGCACCGCCCGAGGAAGGGACACCGGGGAGCTGTTTTTT TRBV7-9 . TRBJ2-2 .
CASSTPQDRGNTEAFF TGTGCCAGCAGCACCCCACAGGACAGGGGGAACACTGAAGCTTTCTTT TRBV7-9 . TRBJ1-1 TRBD1
CASSEAGQGYSPLHF TGTGCCAGCAGTGAAGCCGGACAGGGGTATTCACCCCTCCACTTT TRBV2 . TRBJ1-6 TRBD1
CASSLGGSLSYEQYF TGTGCCAGCAGCTTAGGGGGAAGCCTCTCCTACGAGCAGTACTTC TRBV7-9 few TRBJ2-7 .